There are a few counts of the clone carrying this T cell receptor (beta chain). Its antigen remains unidentified. Source study methods: The study's classifier, a distant-metastasis tool for papillary thyroid cancer, was built using CDR3 differences across clinicopathological groups. MiXCR re-clonotyped the PCR reads for TCRdb. It is TCRdb's table, rather than the study itself, that gives the V and J calls and clone size. The table has 20,000 to 25,000 clones, 22% seen once. The sample belongs to a study of metastatic and nonmetastatic thyroid tumors. Overall study context: Across peripheral blood and tumor or nodule tissue samples taken from malignant and benign thyroid patients, the repertoires were compared with one another. Study conclusions and caveats: Malignant thyroid tumors reportedly exceeded benign nodules significantly in TCR beta diversity, with the difference appearing in blood and tumor.

Germline V CDR1 and CDR2: MDHEN, SYDVKM. This CDR3 comprises 14 residues. Trimming at V came to 10 bases and at J to 5 bases, leaving 12 bases not matched to a gene. Treatment of any kind had been given to no patient before thyroid surgery. This receptor was taken from a female donor with papillary thyroid cancer or a benign thyroid nodule (not recorded which). Some clones in this sample may be carry-over from other donors' samples. The chain links TRBV28 to TRBJ2-5; 8 bases line up with TRBD1. The sequencing input was tumor tissue. For the CDR3, the DNA is TGTGCCATCAGGCCAGGGGGCGCAGTCGAGACCCAGTACTTC. This codes for CAIRPGGAVETQYF.